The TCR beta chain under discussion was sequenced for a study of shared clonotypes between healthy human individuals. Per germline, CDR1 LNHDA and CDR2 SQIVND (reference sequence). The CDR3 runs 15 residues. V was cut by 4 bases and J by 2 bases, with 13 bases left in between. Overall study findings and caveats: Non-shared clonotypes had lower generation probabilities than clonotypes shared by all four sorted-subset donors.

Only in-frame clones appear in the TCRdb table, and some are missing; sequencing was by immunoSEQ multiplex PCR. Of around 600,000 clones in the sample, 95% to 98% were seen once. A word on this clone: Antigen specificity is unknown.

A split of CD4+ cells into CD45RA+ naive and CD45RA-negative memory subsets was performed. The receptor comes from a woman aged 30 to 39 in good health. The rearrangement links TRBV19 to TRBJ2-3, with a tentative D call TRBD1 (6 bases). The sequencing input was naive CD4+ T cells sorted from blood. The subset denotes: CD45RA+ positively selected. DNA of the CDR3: TGTGCCAGTAGTAGCCGGACAGTCCCCACAGATACGCAGTATTTT. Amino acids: CASSSRTVPTDTQYF. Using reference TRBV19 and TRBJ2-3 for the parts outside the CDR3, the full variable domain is DGGITQSPKYLFRKEGQNVTLSCEQNLNHDAMYWYRQDPGQGLRLIYYSQIVNDFQKGDIAEGYSVSREKKESFPLTVTSAQKNPTAFYLCASSSRTVPTDTQYFGPGTRLTVL.